This T cell receptor beta chain was recovered during a study of T-cell reconstitution after alpha-beta-depleted transplantation in children. A TCRbeta library incorporating unique molecular identifiers was prepared. TCRdb itself ran the PCR reads through MiXCR, one entry per CDR3 protein. This table holds hundreds of thousands of distinct CDR3 sequences, under 30% found once. Study conclusions and caveats: Roughly two months post-transplant, alpha-beta T cells reportedly originated from several hundred graft clones that had expanded.

Details on this clonotype: Its antigen is undetermined.

This material consisted of PBMCs, mostly from graft donor cells, taken 360 days after TCRalphabeta/CD19-depleted stem cell transplant. The receptor was isolated from a female patient aged 2-9 years who had a stem cell transplant for congenital amegakaryocytic thrombocytopenia, so the T cells may come from the graft donor.

The CDR3 region is CSGGLSGVGDTQYF. In nucleotides, the CDR3 is TGCAGCGGGGGGCTAAGCGGGGTTGGAGATACGCAGTATTTT. The rearrangement uses TRBV29-1 and TRBJ2-3; possibly TRBD2 for D (7 bases). Germline-derived CDR1 and CDR2 are SQVTM and ANQGSEA. The V and J ends lost 7 bases and 5 bases respectively, with 19 bases between them. The CDR3 covers 14 residues.